Listed here is a single TCR beta chain. Antigen specificity is unknown. This record comes from a study of T cells in localized non-small cell lung cancer. Sequencing was performed with immunoSEQ multiplex PCR; in TCRdb, only in-frame clones are kept and a portion is missing. The sample carries around 83,000 clones, around 90% recorded once. Study observations and caveats: Uninvolved nearby lung showed the greatest T cell clonality, exceeding that found in tumor.

The specimen was peripheral blood, collected before any cancer treatment. The sequence derives from a man between 40 and 69 years old with stage I squamous cell lung carcinoma.

CDR3 loop: CASSDLGRSTQYF. The CDR3 DNA follows: TGTGCCAGCAGTGATCTTGGGAGGTCGACGCAGTATTTT. The genes are TRBV6-1 and TRBJ2-3, with D possibly being TRBD2 (6 bases). This CDR3 is built from 13 residues. V gave up 3 bases and J gave up 9 bases, with 13 bases separating them. In germline, CDR1 is MNHNS, CDR2 SASEGT.